Only a few counts were recorded for the clone carrying this T cell receptor beta chain. Each participant's cohort was designated according to participant-reported clinical history. The CDR3 totals 15 residues. CDR1 and CDR2 from the germline V gene are SGHRS and YFSETQ. Trimming removed 4 bases from V and 5 bases from J; junction bases left unmatched: 12. This sample stems from a study of blood T cell repertoires in COVID-19. Background on the study: The study drew acute and convalescent COVID-19 samples from the United States, Italy and Spain. PBMCs, B-cell-depleted T cells, or T cells were the source of the cDNA or gDNA that made up the material.

TCRdb's table, derived via immunoSEQ multiplex PCR, lists solely in-frame clones and lacks some. The table includes about 220,000 clones, 85% to 90% detected once. This TCR came from a woman younger than 30 in a cohort exposed to, infected with or recovered from COVID-19 (not recorded which). The material sequenced was PBMCs or T cells enriched from blood (not recorded which). This chain joins TRBV5-1 and TRBJ2-7, with 7 bases fitting TRBD2. The CDR3 sequence: CASSPGLGNVHEQYF. The CDR3 DNA sequence: TGCGCCAGCAGCCCTGGACTAGGAAACGTCCACGAGCAGTACTTC. The full variable domain, its missing parts supplied by reference TRBV5-1 and TRBJ2-7, is KAGVTQTPRYLIKTRGQQVTLSCSPISGHRSVSWYQQTPGQGLQFLFEYFSETQRNKGNFPGRFSGRQFSNSRSEMNVSTLELGDSALYLCASSPGLGNVHEQYFGPGTRLTVT.